This T cell receptor beta chain was obtained from a study of control samples from healthy donors and cancer patients. Germline CDR1 is MGHRA and CDR2 is YSYEKL. V was clipped by 2 bases and J by 5 bases, with 9 bases between them. The CDR3 is 13 residues long. Measured with immunoSEQ multiplex PCR; TCRdb has only the in-frame clones, and not every one. The table has 150,000 or so clones, around nine tenths seen once. V is TRBV4-1 and J is TRBJ2-5; D is undetermined. This clonotype was sampled from a woman in her 30s in good health. Material: blood. The CDR3 is CASSQTLRETQYF. The CDR3 nucleotides are TGCGCCAGCAGCCAAACCCTGAGGGAGACCCAGTACTTC.